These 27 T cell receptor beta chains came from one sample sequenced in a study of beta chain features in type 1 diabetes. Investigators reverse transcribed all isolated RNA, so they sequenced expressed TCRB transcripts. Clones were read by immunoSEQ multiplex PCR, and TCRdb kept only the in-frame ones, dropping some. This repertoire shows hundreds of thousands of clones, about a sixth found once; its top ten account for about 0.087%. Sequences were obtained from naive CD4+ T cells from blood. All receptors come from a man younger than 35 in good health.

This clone has just a few counts. The V and J genes are TRBV5-6 and TRBJ2-7; D remains unclear. The CDR3 has 12 residues. Germline V gives CDR1 SGHDT, CDR2 YYEEEE. Trimming cost V 0 bases and J 3 bases, with 4 bases left between them. CDR3 loop: CASSLGHYEQYF. As DNA, the CDR3 is TGTGCCAGCAGCTTGGGCCACTACGAGCAGTACTTC.

The chain has TRBV11-1 and TRBJ2-3; 9 nucleotides line up with TRBD2. This CDR3 is built from 17 residues. The germline gives CDR1 SGHAT, CDR2 FQDESV (reference sequence). V shed 5 bases and J 13 bases; nucleotides not matched to a gene: 22. Here the CDR3 reads CASSPSRASGIGIRKYF. CDR3 sequence (DNA): TGTGCCAGCAGCCCGAGCAGGGCTAGCGGGATAGGGATACGCAAGTATTTT.

This clone was detected a few times. The chain uses TRBV20-1 and TRBJ1-2, with 8 bases matching TRBD1. Germline loops: CDR1 DFQATT, CDR2 SNEGSKA (reference sequence). V trimming: 8 bases; J trimming: 7 bases; junction bases outside the gene matches: 6. The CDR3 consists of 11 residues. The CDR3 DNA sequence: TGCAGTTCAACAGGGGGTGGTGGCTACACCTTC. Translated, it gives CSSTGGGGYTF.

The chain links TRBV7-2 to TRBJ2-1, with 7 bases fitting TRBD2. Per the germline V gene, CDR1 is SGHTA and CDR2 is FQGNSA. The length of the CDR3 is 19 residues. The J segment lost 5 bases and the V segment lost 5 bases, leaving 21 bases of the junction unmatched. The CDR3 spells CASSLWTTSSGAYHNEQFF. The CDR3 coding sequence is TGTGCCAGCAGCCTGTGGACTACTTCTAGCGGAGCTTACCACAATGAGCAGTTCTTC.

V usage is TRBV5-1 and J usage is TRBJ2-5, with D perhaps being TRBD1 or TRBD2 (6 bases each). Germline values: CDR1 SGHRS, CDR2 YFSETQ. The CDR3 contains 12 residues. Trimming stripped 6 bases from V and 5 bases from J, with 11 bases between. The CDR3: CASKRGAETQYF. CDR3 in DNA: TGCGCCAGCAAGAGGGGGGCGGAGACCCAGTACTTC.

This chain joins TRBV5-1 and TRBJ1-5, with TRBD1 matching over 10 bases. The germline V gene has CDR1 SGHRS and CDR2 YFSETQ. CDR3 length equals 18 residues. V lost 4 bases and J lost 0; bases outside the gene matches: 10. In nucleotides, the CDR3 is TGCGCCAGCAGCCCAGGACAGGGGGATGCCTATAGCAATCAGCCCCAGCATTTT. Its protein product is CASSPGQGDAYSNQPQHF.

The chain is built from TRBV27 and TRBJ1-4; 8 bases align to TRBD1. Germline V gene lookup returns CDR1 MNHEY and CDR2 SMNVEV (reference sequence). J gave up 12 bases and V 5 bases, and 8 bases lay outside the gene matches. CDR3 length equals 13 residues. The CDR3 loop reads CASSRQGTSELFF. CDR3 bases: TGTGCCAGCAGTCGACAGGGGACGTCTGAACTGTTTTTT. Variable domain in full (rest from reference TRBV27 and TRBJ1-4): EAQVTQNPRYLITVTGKKLTVTCSQNMNHEYMSWYRQDPGLGLRQIYYSMNVEVTDKGDVPEGYKVSRKEKRNFPLILESPSPNQTSLYFCASSRQGTSELFFGSGTQLSVL.

V gene TRBV4-2 combines with J gene TRBJ1-1; D gene unclear. CDR1 and CDR2 from the germline V gene are LGHNA and YNFKEQ. V dropped 1 base and J dropped 1 base, with 13 bases sitting between them. This CDR3 contains 16 residues. The CDR3: CASSQVAGARNTEAFF. Written as DNA, the CDR3 is TGTGCCAGCAGCCAAGTGGCAGGCGCTAGGAACACTGAAGCTTTCTTT.

V usage is TRBV4-3 and J usage is TRBJ1-2; TRBD1 matches 8 bases. Germline CDR1 LGHNA, CDR2 YSLEER. Losses at the gene ends were 2 bases for V and 8 bases for J; bases not matched to a gene: 7. The length of the CDR3 is 14 residues. DNA for the CDR3: TGCGCCAGCAGCCAACAGGGGGCGCCGAGCGGCTACACCTTC. Encoded protein: CASSQQGAPSGYTF.

The rearrangement joins TRBV7-9 to TRBJ1-2, with D possibly TRBD1 on 5 matching bases. There are 14 residues in the CDR3. Between the trimmed V and J ends, which lost 5 bases and 2 bases, there was a span of 12 bases. Looked up from germline, CDR1 is SEHNR and CDR2 is FQNEAQ (reference sequence). The CDR3 coding sequence is TGTGCCAGCAGCCCCGGCGGGGGAAACTATGGCTACACCTTC. Amino acids: CASSPGGGNYGYTF. Full variable domain (outside the CDR3, taken from reference TRBV7-9 and TRBJ1-2): DTGVSQNPRHKITKRGQNVTFRCDPISEHNRLYWYRQTLGQGPEFLTYFQNEAQLEKSRLLSDRFSAERPKGSFSTLEIQRTEQGDSAMYLCASSPGGGNYGYTFGSGTRLTVV.

For this clone: Other DNA sequences from this sample encode an identical CDR3 as well. This chain connects TRBV5-1 to TRBJ2-7, with 8 bases that match TRBD1. The trim removed 4 bases at V and 0 bases at J, leaving 3 bases unmatched. The CDR3 spans 14 residues. Germline-derived CDR1 and CDR2 are SGHRS and YFSETQ. The CDR3 sequence: CASSPTGGSYEQYF. CDR3 in DNA: TGCGCCAGCAGCCCCACAGGGGGCTCCTACGAGCAGTACTTC.

The V and J genes are TRBV7-7 and TRBJ2-1; 8 nucleotides line up with TRBD1. The CDR3 consists of 13 residues. The V gene's germline CDR1 is SSHAT and CDR2 FNYEAQ (reference sequence). With V trimmed by 7 bases and J by 6 bases, 5 bases remained unmatched. The CDR3 nucleotides read TGTGCCAGCAAAGGGACAGGAGGCAATGAGCAGTTCTTC. Protein: CASKGTGGNEQFF.

In DNA form, the CDR3 reads TGTGCCAGCAGTTACAAACGGTCGATACTCTCCTACGAGCAGTACTTC. Its translation is CASSYKRSILSYEQYF. This chain uses TRBV6-5 with TRBJ2-7; D uncertain. Trimming cost V 2 bases and J 0 bases, with 14 bases left between them. The CDR3 loop spans 16 amino acids. Germline V gene data show CDR1 as MNHEY and CDR2 as SVGAGI.

The V call is TRBV10-3, the J call TRBJ2-7; D is uncertain. CDR3 length equals 12 residues. Per the germline V gene, CDR1 is ENHRY and CDR2 is SYGVKD. Trimming took 0 bases from V and 8 from J, leaving 8 bases between them. CDR3 coding DNA: TGTGCCATCAGTGAGTCTAGTTGGCAGCAGTACTTC. Translating it yields CAISESSWQQYF.

The sample holds a few counts of this clone. The V call is TRBV7-9, the J call TRBJ1-4, with 10 positions matching TRBD1. V lost 5 bases and J lost 8; bases outside the gene matches: 20. The germline V gene has CDR1 SEHNR and CDR2 FQNEAQ (reference sequence). The CDR3 loop spans 19 amino acids. The CDR3 is CASSTHPGQGILIREKLFF. DNA for the CDR3: TGTGCCAGCAGCACTCACCCGGGACAGGGGATCCTGATTCGCGAAAAACTGTTTTTT.

The CDR3 loop is CASSISPRAPQHF. CDR3 bases: TGTGCCAGTAGTATATCCCCTCGGGCGCCCCAGCATTTT. The V gene is TRBV19, the J gene TRBJ1-5; no reliable D call. Trimming took off 2 bases at V and 9 bases at J, with 11 bases between the two ends. CDR3 size: 13 residues. The germline gives CDR1 LNHDA, CDR2 SQIVND (reference sequence).

This clone was detected only a few times. V and J are TRBV7-3 and TRBJ2-1; D not certain. The CDR3 runs 13 residues. V was pared by 2 bases and J by 3 bases, with 5 bases between. CDR1 and CDR2 (germline): SGHTA, FQGTGA. The DNA of the CDR3 is TGTGCCAGCAGCTTATCCGACTACAATGAGCAGTTCTTC. This encodes CASSLSDYNEQFF.

V is TRBV10-3 and J is TRBJ2-5, with 7 bases lining up with TRBD1. The CDR3 has 15 residues. V lost 10 bases and J lost 4; bases outside the gene matches: 15. Per germline, CDR1 ENHRY and CDR2 SYGVKD. The DNA for the CDR3 is TGTGCCACCCTCAAGGGGGCTAATGGGGGAGAGACCCAGTACTTC. This translates into CATLKGANGGETQYF.

The table lists this clone with a few counts. The rearrangement uses TRBV9 and TRBJ1-6; D not resolved. Germline lookup yields CDR1 SGDLS and CDR2 YYNGEE. Trimming left V 1 base short and J 7 bases short, with 18 bases between. The CDR3 loop spans 17 amino acids. CDR3 amino acids: CASSVSLLGWENSPLHF. CDR3 sequence (DNA): TGTGCCAGCAGCGTATCCCTCCTAGGCTGGGAAAATTCACCCCTCCACTTT.

This clone was detected a few times. The chain carries TRBV19 and TRBJ2-3; D remains unclear. The CDR3 runs to 12 residues. V was pared by 3 bases and J by 2 bases, with 3 bases between. Germline V CDR1 and CDR2: LNHDA, SQIVND (reference sequence). The CDR3 loop reads CASSMNTDTQYF. CDR3 coding DNA: TGTGCCAGTAGTATGAACACAGATACGCAGTATTTT.

The chain carries TRBV11-2 and TRBJ1-1; D is unclear. Trimming left V 10 bases short and J 3 bases short, with 9 bases between. The length of the CDR3 is 11 residues. Per germline, CDR1 SGHAT and CDR2 FQNNGV. The CDR3 loop reads CATSLDTEAFF. CDR3 nucleotide sequence: TGTGCCACCTCGCTGGACACTGAAGCTTTCTTT.

This clone was counted between two and nine times. The chain combines TRBV18 with TRBJ1-1; D is uncertain. Trimming pared 5 bases from V and 3 bases from J, leaving 7 bases between. CDR1 is KGHSH, CDR2 LQKENI, per germline. The CDR3 length is 12 residues. CDR3 coding DNA: TGTGCCAGCTCATTAATGGACACTGAAGCTTTCTTT. This encodes CASSLMDTEAFF. Based on the CDR3 plus reference TRBV18 and TRBJ1-1, the full variable domain is NAGVMQNPRHLVRRRGQEARLRCSPMKGHSHVYWYRQLPEEGLKFMVYLQKENIIDESGMPKERFSAEFPKEGPSILRIQQVVRGDSAAYFCASSLMDTEAFFGQGTRLTVV.

Here the CDR3 DNA reads TGTGCCAGCACTTCCGGTAGCGGGAAGTATACGCAGTATTTT. Protein sequence: CASTSGSGKYTQYF. The chain couples TRBV27 to TRBJ2-3, with TRBD2 matching 8 bases. CDR3 length equals 14 residues. With 7 bases clipped from V and 7 bases from J, the junction kept 10 bases outside the gene matches. Looked up from germline, CDR1 is MNHEY and CDR2 is SMNVEV (reference sequence).

This clone appeared a few times. The rearrangement uses TRBV19 and TRBJ1-1, with 7 nucleotides matching TRBD1. With 6 bases clipped from V and 0 bases from J, the junction kept 7 bases outside the gene matches. This CDR3 has 15 residues. Germline CDR1 and CDR2: LNHDA and SQIVND (reference sequence). CDR3 region: CASRLQGPLNTEAFF. CDR3 nucleotides: TGTGCCAGTAGGTTACAGGGGCCACTGAACACTGAAGCTTTCTTT.

This clone was seen only a few times. The CDR3 DNA reads as TGTGCCAGCAGCTTCGAGACAGGGGGACGAGGCTACACCTTC. It is translated as CASSFETGGRGYTF. The chain couples TRBV7-2 to TRBJ1-2; 9 bases are a match to TRBD1. From germline, CDR1 is SGHTA and CDR2 FQGNSA. The CDR3 covers 14 residues. V was clipped by 3 bases and J by 8 bases; unmatched bases: 7.

This clone has a handful of counts. This chain joins TRBV6-6 and TRBJ1-5; 8 bases align to TRBD1. The CDR3 has 15 amino acids. The germline gives CDR1 MNHNY, CDR2 SVGAGI (reference sequence). Trimming removed 6 bases from V and 2 bases from J; junction bases left unmatched: 6. CDR3 DNA sequence: TGTGCCAGCAGAAACGCAGGGGGCGGCAATCAGCCCCAGCATTTT. It codes for CASRNAGGGNQPQHF.

This clone occurred a few times. Different DNA sequences within this sample yield the same CDR3. The rearrangement joins TRBV7-2 to TRBJ2-7, with D unresolved. This CDR3 is 14 amino acids long. Trimming took 0 bases from V and 2 from J, leaving 8 bases between them. Germline CDR1 SGHTA, CDR2 FQGNSA. CDR3: CASSLAGGPYEQYF. The CDR3 nucleotides read TGTGCCAGCAGCTTAGCCGGCGGCCCCTACGAGCAGTACTTC.